These 2 T cell receptor beta chains were all obtained from the same sample, sequenced in a study of CD8 T cells in ankylosing spondylitis. Regarding the study as a whole: Ankylosing spondylitis blood appeared to be characterized by a TCR beta motif of about eight highly homologous variants.

The antigens for these receptors are not known. Each CDR3 protein gets one entry after TCRdb re-called the 5' RACE reads with MiXCR. Of 750,000 to 850,000 distinct CDR3 sequences listed, roughly 12% were seen once; the top ten hold about 0.5%. Sequenced: blood, either unsorted or a sorted T cell fraction (not recorded which). The receptor source for this set is a male donor with ankylosing spondylitis.

This clonotype has a handful of counts. V usage is TRBV29-1 and J usage is TRBJ2-1; D is undetermined. The CDR3 sequence is 11 residues long. Germline CDR1 and CDR2: SQVTM and ANQGSEA. Deletions cut 4 bases from V and 5 bases from J, with 6 bases between. CDR3 DNA: TGCAGCGTTGGTTGGGACAATGAGCAGTTCTTC. Amino acid sequence: CSVGWDNEQFF.

The sample holds many counts of this clonotype. The J gene is TRBJ1-2, the V gene TRBV5-1; D uncertain. Germline CDR1 and CDR2: SGHRS and YFSETQ. The CDR3 runs to 12 residues. The V end was cut by 2 bases, the J end by 8 bases, with 10 bases between. In nucleotides, the CDR3 is TGCGCCAGCAGCTTAGAAGGGAGAGGCTACACCTTC. Amino acids: CASSLEGRGYTF.